This T cell receptor beta chain is drawn from a study of TIL therapy for anti-PD-1-resistant metastatic lung cancer. Study background: Median tumor PD-L1 proportion score was 6%. Most patients had lung adenocarcinoma; four tumors were EGFR-mutant, two ALK-rearranged; half smoked currently or formerly.

The immunoSEQ assay was v3. Libraries were sequenced to 2 million to 2.5 million read pairs (survey) or roughly 4.5-6.5 million (deep). The protocol was immunoSEQ multiplex PCR, while the TCRdb copy is restricted to in-frame clones and leaves out a portion. In the table there are 9,500 to 15,000 clones, 58% of which are singletons. Described time point: pre-treatment sample, taken before nivolumab and TIL therapy. Tumor tissue came from excised metastases, mostly pleural nodules or supraclavicular lymph nodes. CDR3 size: 12 residues. V was shortened by 5 bases and J by 2 bases, with 6 bases between the two germline ends. Looked up from germline, CDR1 is SEHNR and CDR2 is FQNEAQ (reference sequence).

The chain recombines TRBV7-9 with TRBJ1-2; no firm D call. The specimen comprised tumor tissue, sampled at baseline. This receptor was identified in a person aged 25-85 years with non-small cell lung cancer. The DNA for the CDR3 is TGTGCCAGCAGCAACACAAACTATGGCTACACCTTC. Its translation: CASSNTNYGYTF.